One and the same sample provided the 16 T cell receptor beta chains below, sequenced in a study of glioma-infiltrating T cells (dated by TCRdb to the mid-2010s). Instrument on record: Illumina MiSeq. TCR alpha and beta CDR3 regions were amplified with the iRepertoire nested amplicon-rescue multiplex PCR (arm-PCR) platform from RNA. The raw public data were reprocessed by TCRdb itself: fastp quality trimming at Q25, MiXCR clonotype calling, in-frame beta chains only. Each record represents a unique CDR3 protein, reported with the most common genes and DNA among its rows. This sample is represented by approximately 5,300 distinct CDR3 sequences; over 25% of them were singletons. The top ten clones comprise 13% of the sample. Sequences were obtained from glioma tissue, nonneoplastic brain tissue, or PBMCs (not recorded which). The receptors derive from a human donor with low-grade glioma or glioblastoma, undergoing nonglioma brain surgery, or in good health (not recorded which).

This clonotype is labeled medium-sized (0.01 to 0.1%). The chain combines TRBV20-1 with TRBJ2-1, with D possibly being TRBD1 (5 bases). Germline lookup yields CDR1 DFQATT and CDR2 SNEGSKA (reference sequence). V was cut by 5 bases and J by 6 bases, with 14 bases left in between. CDR3 length: 13 amino acids. The DNA of the CDR3 is TGCAGTGCTCCATGGGGCCTGGGCAATGAGCAGTTCTTC. Protein product: CSAPWGLGNEQFF.

This clonotype counts as medium-sized. The chain uses TRBV28 and TRBJ2-7, with 9 bases aligning to TRBD1. V was pared by 5 bases and J by 0 bases, with 5 bases of the junction left unmatched. The germline V gene has CDR1 MDHEN and CDR2 SYDVKM. The CDR3 is made up of 15 amino acids. In nucleotides, the CDR3 is TGTGCCAGCAGTCTGGACAGGGGCAGCTCCTACGAGCAGTACTTC. Its translation is CASSLDRGSSYEQYF.

This clonotype appeared many times. The chain joins TRBV7-2 to TRBJ2-7; a weak D match, TRBD2 (5 bases). Germline lookup yields CDR1 SGHTA and CDR2 FQGNSA. The V end lost 1 base, the J end lost 0 bases, and 10 bases lay between the germline ends. The CDR3 loop spans 15 amino acids. The CDR3 protein is CASSLVGVSSYEQYF. The CDR3 nucleotides read TGTGCCAGCAGCTTAGTCGGGGTTAGCTCCTACGAGCAGTACTTC.

In this sample, this clonotype is medium-sized. The CDR3 is CASSQDLELAGEEDTQYF. The DNA for the CDR3 is TGCGCCAGCAGCCAAGATCTAGAACTAGCGGGAGAAGAAGATACGCAGTATTTT. The chain links TRBV4-3 to TRBJ2-3, with 11 nucleotides matching TRBD2. This CDR3 contains 18 residues. The ends lost 0 bases at V and 5 bases at J; junction bases unmatched: 10. CDR1 and CDR2 (germline): LGHNA, YSLEER.

J is TRBJ2-3 and V is TRBV6-1, with D possibly being TRBD2 (5 bases). Trimming took 6 bases from V and 14 from J, leaving 39 bases between them. This CDR3 has 19 residues. Germline CDR1 and CDR2: MNHNS and SASEGT. CDR3 DNA: TGTGCCAGCAGCCGCAAAGAGGGAGTCGTGGGCCCTAGCACAGATACGAGGTATTTT. Translated, it gives CASSRKEGVVGPSTDTRYF.

This clonotype was counted at least ten times. The chain carries TRBV7-9 and TRBJ1-1; D call uncertain. Germline CDR1 is SEHNR and CDR2 is FQNEAQ (reference sequence). V dropped 1 base and J dropped 4 bases, with 7 bases sitting between them. This CDR3 has 13 residues. This chain's CDR3 is CASSLGVGTEAFF. The DNA of the CDR3 is TGTGCCAGCAGCTTAGGGGTGGGCACTGAAGCTTTCTTT.

The table lists this clonotype with many counts. The chain joins TRBV19 to TRBJ1-5; D is uncertain. Trimming stripped 8 bases from V and 0 bases from J, with 8 bases between. The germline V gene has CDR1 LNHDA and CDR2 SQIVND (reference sequence). The CDR3 runs 13 residues. The CDR3 bases are TGTGCCAGTGGAGTTTATAGCAATCAGCCCCAGCATTTT. The encoded protein is CASGVYSNQPQHF.

By sample share, this clonotype is large. This rearrangement joins TRBV27 to TRBJ1-5; no reliable D call. Germline V CDR1 and CDR2: MNHEY, SMNVEV (reference sequence). CDR3 size: 11 residues. V lost 11 bases and J lost 5, with 10 bases in between. The CDR3 region is CAGKGDQPQHF. In DNA, the CDR3 is TGTGCCGGTAAGGGAGATCAGCCCCAGCATTTT.

This clonotype was recorded many times. The CDR3 bases are TGTGCCAGCAGTTTATCAATACAAAACAGTGAGCAGTTCTTC. It encodes CASSLSIQNSEQFF. The genes are TRBV28 and TRBJ2-1; D is uncertain. Germline V gene sequence: CDR1 MDHEN, CDR2 SYDVKM. V shed 1 base and J shed 9 bases, with 13 bases lying between them. This CDR3 comprises 14 residues.

Ten or more counts support this clonotype. The chain joins TRBV28 to TRBJ2-5; 9 bases fit TRBD2. Germline trimming cut 7 bases from V and 2 bases from J; bases unmatched to any gene: 11. The germline V gene encodes CDR1 MDHEN and CDR2 SYDVKM. The length of the CDR3 is 16 residues. Here the CDR3 reads CASTPSGLAYQETQYF. The DNA of the CDR3 is TGTGCCAGCACCCCCTCGGGACTAGCCTATCAAGAGACCCAGTACTTC. The full variable domain, with the rest looked up from reference TRBV28 and TRBJ2-5, is DVKVTQSSRYLVKRTGEKVFLECVQDMDHENMFWYRQDPGLGLRLIYFSYDVKMKEKGDIPEGYSVSREKKERFSLILESASTNQTSMYLCASTPSGLAYQETQYFGPGTRLLVL.

This clonotype has at least ten counts. The genes are TRBV29-1 and TRBJ2-3; 8 nucleotides line up with TRBD2. V lost 7 bases and J lost 2; bases outside the gene matches: 11. This CDR3 has 15 residues. The germline V gene has CDR1 SQVTM and CDR2 ANQGSEA. The chain's CDR3 is CSGGGLAGHTDTQYF. CDR3 sequence (DNA): TGCAGCGGGGGAGGGCTAGCGGGTCACACAGATACGCAGTATTTT.

Relative to its sample, this clonotype is medium-sized. The gene calls are TRBV7-2 and TRBJ2-7; unclear D gene. There are 11 residues in the CDR3. In germline, CDR1 is SGHTA, CDR2 FQGNSA. V lost 3 bases and J lost 6, with 6 bases in between. In DNA, the CDR3 is TGTGCCAGCAGCTTTTCTTTCGAGCAGTACTTC. Its protein product is CASSFSFEQYF.

This clonotype qualifies as medium-sized (0.01 to 0.1%). The chain recombines TRBV7-2 with TRBJ1-3; D is unclear. Per germline, CDR1 SGHTA and CDR2 FQGNSA. The CDR3 contains 14 residues. Deletions cut 3 bases from V and 3 bases from J, with 9 bases between. The CDR3 region has the DNA TGTGCCAGCAGCTTCTCCGGGTTTGGAAACACCATATATTTT. Protein: CASSFSGFGNTIYF.

To note about this clonotype: No conserved phenylalanine or tryptophan is present at the end of the CDR3, so a read error is the likely explanation. The limits of the CDR3 on the DNA are not certain, so only TCRdb's listed CDR3 is given. V is TRBV20-1 and J is TRBJ2-3; TRBD1 is the table's D call, not checked against the DNA. The CDR3 has 15 amino acids, counting both end residues. Germline V lookup: CDR1 DFQATT, CDR2 SNEGSKA (reference sequence). Here the CDR3 reads CSAVGAGGSTDTPYL.

In its sample, this clonotype is medium-sized. The V call is TRBV28, the J call TRBJ1-3; D gene uncertain. Germline assignment: CDR1 MDHEN and CDR2 SYDVKM. CDR3 length equals 15 residues. Trimming left V 6 bases short and J 0 bases short, with 12 bases between. CDR3 sequence: CASSLAILSGNTIYF. The CDR3 coding sequence is TGTGCCAGCAGCTTGGCGATCCTCTCTGGAAACACCATATATTTT.

At least ten counts were recorded for this clonotype. The V call is TRBV10-3, the J call TRBJ2-1, with D maybe TRBD1 (6 bases). Trimming shortened V by 2 bases and J by 7 bases, and 9 bases separated the two germline ends. Per the germline V gene, CDR1 is ENHRY and CDR2 is SYGVKD. The CDR3 loop spans 13 amino acids. This CDR3 is CAISETGINEQFF. CDR3 coding DNA: TGTGCCATCAGTGAGACAGGGATTAATGAGCAGTTCTTC.